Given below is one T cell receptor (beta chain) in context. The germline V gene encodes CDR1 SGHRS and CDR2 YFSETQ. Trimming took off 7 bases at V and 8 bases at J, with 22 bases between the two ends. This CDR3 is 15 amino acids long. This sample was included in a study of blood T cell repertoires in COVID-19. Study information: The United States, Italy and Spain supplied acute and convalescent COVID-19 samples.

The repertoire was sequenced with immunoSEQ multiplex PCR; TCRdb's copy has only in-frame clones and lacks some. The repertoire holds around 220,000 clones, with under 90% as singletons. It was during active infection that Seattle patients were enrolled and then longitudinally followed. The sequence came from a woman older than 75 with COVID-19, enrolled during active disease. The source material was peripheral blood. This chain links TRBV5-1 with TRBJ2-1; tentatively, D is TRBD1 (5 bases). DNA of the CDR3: TGCGCCAGCCGCAAACTGATTCAGGGAAGGGATGAGCAGTTCTTC. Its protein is CASRKLIQGRDEQFF.